A selection of T cell receptor beta chains follows, all from one sample in a study of blood T cell repertoires in COVID-19. The assay was immunoSEQ multiplex PCR, and TCRdb's table has in-frame clones only and misses some. This sample has some 250,000 clones; about 80% occur once, and the top ten carry over 3%. Sequenced: peripheral blood. Receptor source: a woman over 75 with acute or convalescent COVID-19. Both conserved end residues are part of each CDR3. D genes are given only for firm matches. Expanded clones are given a class, and other clones once, few, many or no size at all.

j_gene,abundance,v_gene,d_gene,len,CDR3nt,CDR3aa
TRBJ2-7,once,TRBV30,TRBD1,16,TGTGCCTGGAGTCCTCTCCGGGACAGGGGCTCCTACGAGCAGTACTTC,CAWSPLRDRGSYEQYF
TRBJ2-5,NA,TRBV2,TRBD2,14,TGTGCCAGCAGTTTTGAGCGGGGGCGGGAGACCCAGTACTTC,CASSFERGRETQYF
TRBJ2-1,NA,TRBV11-2,TRBD2,18,TGTGCCAGCAGCCCCCGGGCCGCCTTAGCGGGGAAGTACAATGAGCAGTTCTTC,CASSPRAALAGKYNEQFF
TRBJ1-2,NA,TRBV29-1,TRBD1,12,TGCAGCGTTGGACAGGGCCCTTATGGCTACACCTTC,CSVGQGPYGYTF
TRBJ1-2,many,TRBV14,NA,15,TGTGCCAGCAGCCAAGCCGGGACAACATACTATGGCTACACCTTC,CASSQAGTTYYGYTF
TRBJ2-7,NA,TRBV5-1,TRBD1,16,TGCGCCAGCAGCTTGGGCCGTCCAGGGGGCAGGAACGAGCAGTACTTC,CASSLGRPGGRNEQYF
TRBJ1-4,many,TRBV2,NA,14,TGTGCCAGCAGCCGGCAGGCAACTAATGAAAAACTGTTTTTT,CASSRQATNEKLFF
TRBJ1-2,once,TRBV25-1,TRBD1,15,TGTGCCAGCAGTGAACGGGGACAGGGGAACTATGGCTACACCTTC,CASSERGQGNYGYTF
TRBJ1-6,NA,TRBV6-5,NA,12,TGTGCCAGCCGGTCGGGAAATTCACCCCTCCACTTT,CASRSGNSPLHF
TRBJ2-1,NA,TRBV7-3,TRBD2,16,TGTGCCAGCAGCTTCAATAGCGGGGGGGCGGTTAATGAGCAGTTCTTC,CASSFNSGGAVNEQFF
TRBJ1-3,few,TRBV7-2,NA,15,TGTGCCAGCAGCTTTCCCCGGGGCTCTGGAAACACCATATATTTT,CASSFPRGSGNTIYF
TRBJ1-6,NA,TRBV5-5,NA,18,TGTGCCAGCTCCTTTGGAAAGGAGGGCCGGGTCTATAATTCACCCCTCCACTTT,CASSFGKEGRVYNSPLHF
TRBJ2-3,NA,TRBV5-1,TRBD1,16,TGCGCCAGCAGCCGTGGGACAGGGTCAGGGGAAGATACGCAGTATTTT,CASSRGTGSGEDTQYF
TRBJ1-5,NA,TRBV7-9,NA,14,TGTGCCAGCAGTCTAGCCCCTCTCCATCAGCCCCAGCATTTT,CASSLAPLHQPQHF
TRBJ2-7,once,TRBV5-1,NA,13,TGCGCCAGCAGCTTTTCGGGAGCGGACGAGCAGTACTTC,CASSFSGADEQYF
TRBJ1-5,NA,TRBV5-1,TRBD1,15,TGCGCCAGCAGCATGACCGGGACAGATAATCAGCCCCAGCATTTT,CASSMTGTDNQPQHF
TRBJ2-1,many,TRBV5-1,TRBD1,17,TGCGCCAGCAGCCCCTCAGGGGGAAGCGGCCTTTACAATGAGCAGTTCTTC,CASSPSGGSGLYNEQFF
TRBJ1-5,NA,TRBV6-2/TRBV6-3,TRBD1,19,TGTGCCAGCAGTTACTCGAGGTTAACGTCCAAGGGGGCCAATCAGCCCCAGCATTTT,CASSYSRLTSKGANQPQHF
TRBJ2-5,NA,TRBV29-1,TRBD2,16,TGCAGCGTTGAAGGAGAAGGGCGGGGGAGTCCATGGACCCAGTACTTC,CSVEGEGRGSPWTQYF
TRBJ2-3,NA,TRBV9,TRBD2,17,TGTGCCAGCAGCGTCAGTAGCGGGAGGGCCTTAAGAGATACGCAGTATTTT,CASSVSSGRALRDTQYF
TRBJ2-7,NA,TRBV5-1,TRBD1,14,TGCGCCAGCAGAAGAGGGGGCGAGTGGAACGAGCAGTACTTC,CASRRGGEWNEQYF
TRBJ2-5,NA,TRBV9,NA,14,TGTGCCAGCAGCGTAGATTCAGGGAGGGAGACCCAGTACTTC,CASSVDSGRETQYF
TRBJ2-1,NA,TRBV5-1,NA,15,TGCGCCAGCAGCTCCGGGGGACTGGGGGGCAATGAGCAGTTCTTC,CASSSGGLGGNEQFF
TRBJ2-7,NA,TRBV7-2,TRBD2,16,TGTGCCAGCAGCTTAGCGACTAGCGGGGGAACCTACGAGCAGTACTTC,CASSLATSGGTYEQYF
TRBJ1-3,NA,TRBV5-4,TRBD1,15,TGTGCCAGCAGCTTCGGGACAGGAGGTCAGGGCACCATATATTTT,CASSFGTGGQGTIYF
TRBJ2-7,few,TRBV5-4,TRBD2,16,TGTGCCAGCAGCCCGGCCGGGACTAGCGGGACCTACGAGCAGTACTTC,CASSPAGTSGTYEQYF
TRBJ2-1,NA,TRBV10-2,NA,14,TGCGCCAGCAGTGAGCTAGGACCGCTAGCGGAGCAGTTCTTC,CASSELGPLAEQFF